Each of the 15 T cell receptor beta chains below was sequenced from the same sample in a study. Only in-frame clones appear in the TCRdb table, and some are missing; sequencing was by immunoSEQ multiplex PCR. The profile shows around 54,000 clones, approximately 93% of them singletons. Specimen: PBMCs. The receptors were sampled from a man between 40 and 49 years old with rheumatoid arthritis.

The chain combines TRBV24-1 with TRBJ2-3; 8 nucleotides agree with TRBD1. CDR3 size: 15 residues. J was trimmed by 4 bases and V by 3 bases; bases with no gene match: 5. The germline V gene has CDR1 KGHDR and CDR2 SFDVKD. The CDR3 is CATSDGQGFSDTQYF. The CDR3 DNA reads as TGTGCCACCAGTGATGGACAGGGATTTTCAGATACGCAGTATTTT.

In this sample, this clone turned up a few times. This chain connects TRBV6-5 to TRBJ1-1, with D perhaps TRBD1 (5 bases). V was shortened by 2 bases and J by 11 bases, with 9 bases between the two germline ends. The CDR3 totals 11 residues. Germline values: CDR1 MNHEY, CDR2 SVGAGI. The CDR3 DNA reads as TGTGCCAGCAGTTACGGGGCGTCGGCTTTCTTT. Protein: CASSYGASAFF.

V is TRBV7-3 and J is TRBJ1-1; D not certain. The CDR3 runs 13 residues. V dropped 5 bases and J dropped 3 bases, with 10 bases sitting between them. Germline CDR1 is SGHTA and CDR2 is FQGTGA. The CDR3 loop is CASSPLRDTEAFF. In DNA, the CDR3 is TGTGCCAGCAGCCCCCTCCGGGACACTGAAGCTTTCTTT.

The rearrangement links TRBV15 to TRBJ1-3; tentatively, D is TRBD1 (5 bases). This CDR3 contains 16 residues. Per germline, CDR1 LNHNV and CDR2 YYDKDF (reference sequence). V lost 4 bases, J lost 0 bases, and 13 bases lay in between. Written as DNA, the CDR3 is TGTGCCACCAGCAACCCACAGGATTACTCTGGAAACACCATATATTTT. Translated: CATSNPQDYSGNTIYF. Complete variable domain (other parts from reference TRBV15 and TRBJ1-3): DAMVIQNPRYQVTQFGKPVTLSCSQTLNHNVMYWYQQKSSQAPKLLFHYYDKDFNNEADTPDNFQSRRPNTSFCFLDIRSPGLGDTAMYLCATSNPQDYSGNTIYFGEGSWLTVV.

This sequence joins TRBV4-3 and TRBJ2-1, with 11 bases matching TRBD2. Germline values: CDR1 LGHNA, CDR2 YSLEER. The CDR3 runs to 18 residues. The V segment lost 3 bases and the J segment 7 bases; nucleotides outside the gene matches: 14. CDR3 DNA: TGCGCCAGCAGCCATGAACCAAAACTAGCGGGAGTAGGAAATGAGCAGTTCTTC. This codes for CASSHEPKLAGVGNEQFF.

The chain combines TRBV7-8 with TRBJ2-1; 10 positions agree with TRBD2. The CDR3 is 17 residues long. The germline gives CDR1 SGHVS, CDR2 FQNEAQ. V lost 2 bases to trimming and J lost 5 bases; unmatched junction nucleotides: 9. The CDR3 region is CASSLKKGLAANNEQFF. Written as DNA, the CDR3 is TGTGCCAGCAGCTTAAAGAAAGGACTAGCGGCCAACAATGAGCAGTTCTTC.

CDR3 in DNA: TGTGCCAGCAGCCAAGATACACTAAGAAAATGGGGGGCAAGCACAGATACGCAGTATTTT. Residues: CASSQDTLRKWGASTDTQYF. This chain uses TRBV3-1 (or the pseudogene TRBV3-2) with TRBJ2-3; D may match TRBD1 or TRBD2 (6 bases each). The CDR3 length is 20 residues. Germline V lookup: CDR1 LGHDT, CDR2 YNNKEL (reference sequence). V was cut by 0 bases and J by 0 bases, with 22 bases left in between.

The V call is TRBV3-1 (or the pseudogene TRBV3-2), the J call TRBJ1-1; the D gene is possibly TRBD1 (5 bases). V dropped 0 bases and J dropped 6 bases, with 8 bases sitting between them. Germline lookup yields CDR1 LGHDT and CDR2 YNNKEL (reference sequence). The CDR3 covers 13 residues. CDR3 sequence: CASSQEGVPEAFF. In DNA form, the CDR3 reads TGTGCCAGCAGCCAAGAAGGGGTTCCTGAAGCTTTCTTT.

The V and J genes are TRBV6-4 and TRBJ1-2; weak D call: TRBD1 (5 bases). Deletions cut 4 bases from V and 6 bases from J, with 15 bases between. This CDR3 contains 14 residues. The germline gives CDR1 MRHNA, CDR2 SNTAGT. DNA of the CDR3: TGTGCCAGCAGTGTACAGGACCCCAGGCATGGCTACACCTTC. Encoded protein: CASSVQDPRHGYTF.

V gene TRBV2 combines with J gene TRBJ1-5, with 7 bases fitting TRBD1. V trimming: 3 bases; J trimming: 0 bases; junction bases outside the gene matches: 2. This CDR3 contains 15 residues. The germline V gene has CDR1 SNHLY and CDR2 FYNNEI. The CDR3 is CASSEGQISNQPQHF. Written as DNA, the CDR3 is TGTGCCAGCAGTGAGGGACAGATTAGCAATCAGCCCCAGCATTTT.

The V call is TRBV11-1, the J call TRBJ2-7; a weak D match, TRBD1 (6 bases). Trimming stripped 4 bases from V and 1 base from J, with 8 bases between. CDR3 length: 13 amino acids. Germline lookup yields CDR1 SGHAT and CDR2 FQDESV (reference sequence). CDR3 protein: CASSSGTSYEQYF. CDR3 bases: TGTGCCAGCAGCTCCGGGACATCCTACGAGCAGTACTTC. The complete variable domain, with remaining parts taken from reference TRBV11-1 and TRBJ2-7, reads EAEVAQSPRYKITEKSQAVAFWCDPISGHATLYWYRQILGQGPELLVQFQDESVVDDSQLPKDRFSAERLKGVDSTLKIQPAELGDSAMYLCASSSGTSYEQYFGPGTRLTVT.

In this sample, this clone turned up once. The chain employs TRBV7-2 and TRBJ1-4; D gene ambiguous. Per germline, CDR1 SGHTA and CDR2 FQGNSA. Trimming took 5 bases from V and 7 from J, leaving 14 bases between them. The CDR3 totals 14 residues. The CDR3 protein is CASSLTGSGEKLFF. CDR3 DNA sequence: TGTGCCAGCAGCCTGACGGGGTCGGGTGAAAAACTGTTTTTT.

The chain uses TRBV23-1 and TRBJ1-2, with TRBD1 as a possible D gene (5 bases). TRBV23-1 carries the ORF label, with uncertain function. V dropped 4 bases and J dropped 7 bases, with 25 bases sitting between them. The length of the CDR3 is 17 residues. CDR3 in DNA: TGCGCCAGCAGTCCCGATGCATTTGATTGGGGGGTTTTTGGCTACACCTTC. This encodes CASSPDAFDWGVFGYTF.

The rearrangement uses TRBV28 and TRBJ2-3; 11 bases line up with TRBD1. The CDR3 consists of 17 residues. CDR1 MDHEN and CDR2 SYDVKM come from the germline V gene. The V segment lost 5 bases and the J segment 5 bases; nucleotides outside the gene matches: 12. The CDR3 here is CASSGSGTGGGRDTQYF. The CDR3 coding sequence is TGTGCCAGCAGTGGCTCCGGGACAGGGGGTGGTAGAGATACGCAGTATTTT.

The CDR3 sequence: CASSRDSSYEQYF. The CDR3 DNA is TGTGCCAGCAGTCGGGACAGCTCCTACGAGCAGTACTTC. The rearrangement links TRBV27 to TRBJ2-7, with 7 bases that match TRBD1. Germline CDR1 MNHEY, CDR2 SMNVEV (reference sequence). V lost 5 bases to trimming and J lost 0 bases; unmatched junction nucleotides: 1. The CDR3 consists of 13 residues.